This entry features one T cell receptor delta chain sequence. A single base separates this from a much larger clone, so it may be a read error. Additional DNA sequences in this sample encode the identical CDR3. TCRdb reran clone calling via CATT on the reads. This sample has some 6,900 delta-chain clones; approximately 2.1% occur once, and the top ten carry roughly 9.7%. The data were obtained in a study of gamma-delta chains in newborns, infants, children. Study at large: Microbial exposure reportedly drives polyclonal innate γδ T cell expansion after birth.

CDR1 and CDR2 (germline): GEAIGNYY, EKD. The CDR3 covers 18 residues. What was sequenced was blood. V and J are TRDV2 and TRDJ3; TRDD3 is a possible D gene (6 bases). The clonotype was recovered from a child who was a newborn, infant or young child, either healthy, febrile or measles-vaccinated (not recorded which). This CDR3 reads CACDTNWADVGNTRQMFF. CDR3 nucleotide sequence: TGTGCCTGTGACACCAACTGGGCCGATGTAGGCAACACTCGACAGATGTTTTTC.